The next 6 T cell receptor beta chains were all read from a single sample in a study of T cell responses to AZD1222 COVID-19 vaccine. The method was immunoSEQ multiplex PCR; TCRdb's version includes in-frame clones alone and lacks a portion of them. The profile shows 150,000 or so clones, approximately 90% of them singletons. This specimen consisted of peripheral blood, obtained 28 days after the second AZD1222 dose. The receptors come from an adult who received the AZD1222 COVID-19 vaccine.

This rearrangement joins TRBV6-1 to TRBJ1-1; possibly TRBD1 for D (5 bases). CDR1 and CDR2 from the germline V gene are MNHNS and SASEGT. V lost 3 bases and J lost 6, with 14 bases in between. The CDR3 runs 14 residues. The CDR3 region is CASSDDSGYAEAFF. The CDR3 DNA sequence: TGTGCCAGCAGTGATGACAGCGGTTATGCTGAAGCTTTCTTT.

This chain uses TRBV28 with TRBJ1-2; 8 bases line up with TRBD1. The V segment lost 6 bases and the J segment 1 base; nucleotides outside the gene matches: 7. Germline CDR1 and CDR2: MDHEN and SYDVKM. CDR3 length: 15 amino acids. CDR3 loop: CASSTQGQVNYGYTF. The CDR3 nucleotides are TGTGCCAGCAGCACTCAGGGACAGGTTAACTATGGCTACACCTTC.

For the CDR3, the DNA is TGTGCCAGCAGCTCTTACCGGACTAGCGGGATTAATGAGCAGTTCTTC. Translating gives CASSSYRTSGINEQFF. The V call is TRBV11-3, the J call TRBJ2-1; 12 bases agree with TRBD2. CDR3 length: 16 residues. Trimming cost V 4 bases and J 7 bases; bases outside gene matches: 8. The germline V gene has CDR1 SGHNT and CDR2 YENEEA.

In its sample, this clone was seen once. The chain is built from TRBV11-2 and TRBJ2-2; 9 nucleotides line up with TRBD1. The CDR3 covers 17 residues. Germline loops: CDR1 SGHAT, CDR2 FQNNGV. J gave up 3 bases and V 3 bases, and 8 bases lay outside the gene matches. The DNA for the CDR3 is TGTGCCAGCAGCTTTCCTGAGACAGGGGGGCACACCGGGGAGCTGTTTTTT. It is translated as CASSFPETGGHTGELFF.

J is TRBJ1-1 and V is TRBV6-5, with D uncertain. CDR3 size: 12 residues. Germline V lookup: CDR1 MNHEY, CDR2 SVGAGI. The V end lost 6 bases, the J end lost 4 bases, and 9 bases lay between the germline ends. The CDR3 sequence: CASSQDGTEAFF. As DNA, the CDR3 is TGTGCCAGCAGCCAGGACGGCACTGAAGCTTTCTTT.

This rearrangement joins TRBV7-3 to TRBJ2-1, with 10 bases identical to TRBD2. The ends lost 4 bases at V and 7 bases at J; junction bases unmatched: 10. The CDR3 loop spans 16 amino acids. Germline V lookup: CDR1 SGHTA, CDR2 FQGTGA. The CDR3 sequence: CASSSSLAGARNEQFF. The CDR3 DNA sequence: TGTGCCAGCAGCTCTTCCCTAGCGGGGGCAAGGAATGAGCAGTTCTTC.